A selection of T cell receptor beta chains follows, all from one sample in a study of early stage breast cancer tumors. Here immunoSEQ multiplex PCR was the method, and the copy in TCRdb shows in-frame clones only, minus some. The sample shows about 72,000 clones, 79% of them seen only once. The sequenced sample consisted of blood. Every receptor here comes from a person aged 60 to 70 with breast cancer. Both conserved end residues are part of each CDR3. D genes are given only for firm matches. Part of the rows lack a size; the others show once, few, many or a class for expanded clones.

V: TRBV2; D: TRBD2; J: TRBJ2-5; size: -; DNA: TGTGCCAGCATGATTAAAGGACTAGCGGGGGAGACCCAGTACTTC; CDR3: CASMIKGLAGETQYF
V: TRBV15; D: -; J: TRBJ1-1; size: -; DNA: TGTGCCACCAGCAGAGATGGGGACCGACCAGAAGCTTTCTTT; CDR3: CATSRDGDRPEAFF
V: TRBV28; D: -; J: TRBJ1-1; size: few; DNA: TGTGCCAGCAGTTCCACCCGTAGGGCTGGCACTGAAGCTTTCTTT; CDR3: CASSSTRRAGTEAFF
V: TRBV5-1; D: -; J: TRBJ1-3; size: few; DNA: TGCGCCAGCAGCACCGGGGGACCCGGGGACACCATATATTTT; CDR3: CASSTGGPGDTIYF
V: TRBV10-3; D: -; J: TRBJ2-5; size: once; DNA: TGTGCCATCAGTGATAGCGGACAGTCACAGGCGGAGACCCAGTACTTC; CDR3: CAISDSGQSQAETQYF
V: TRBV12-5; D: -; J: TRBJ1-5; size: few; DNA: TGTGCTAGTGGTGAAGACCAGCCCCAGCATTTT; CDR3: CASGEDQPQHF
V: TRBV27; D: -; J: TRBJ2-7; size: -; DNA: TGTGCCACCAGCCCCAGCGGTTACTACGAGCAGTACTTC; CDR3: CATSPSGYYEQYF
V: TRBV4-1; D: -; J: TRBJ2-1; size: -; DNA: TGCGCCAGCAAGTCCTACAATGAGCAGTTCTTC; CDR3: CASKSYNEQFF
V: TRBV7-9; D: -; J: TRBJ2-3; size: few; DNA: TGTGCCAGCAGCTTAGCGTCGGCAGACCCCACAGATACGCAGTATTTT; CDR3: CASSLASADPTDTQYF
V: TRBV5-1; D: -; J: TRBJ2-7; size: few; DNA: TGCGCCAGCAGCTCCAACACCGGGCCTTACGAGCAGTACTTC; CDR3: CASSSNTGPYEQYF
V: TRBV9; D: -; J: TRBJ2-3; size: -; DNA: TGTGCCAGCAGCAGCACCTGGGACTTGCTTACAGATACGCAGTATTTT; CDR3: CASSSTWDLLTDTQYF
V: TRBV5-4; D: -; J: TRBJ2-7; size: -; DNA: TGTGCCAGCAGCTTGGCGGGACTGAGCTCCTACGAGCAGTACTTC; CDR3: CASSLAGLSSYEQYF
V: TRBV10-2; D: TRBD2; J: TRBJ2-1; size: -; DNA: TGCGCCAGCAGGGGGAGGGGCCACTACAATGAGCAGTTCTTC; CDR3: CASRGRGHYNEQFF
V: TRBV6-1; D: -; J: TRBJ1-6; size: -; DNA: TGTGCCAGCAGTGACAGGGCCAATTCACCCCTCCACTTT; CDR3: CASSDRANSPLHF
V: TRBV9; D: -; J: TRBJ2-1; size: -; DNA: TGTGCCAGCAGCGTAGATTACGGGGGATACAATGAGCAGTTCTTC; CDR3: CASSVDYGGYNEQFF